This T cell receptor (beta chain) derives from a study of shared clonotypes between healthy human individuals. Across the study: Per donor, three plates held CD4 naive cells, three held CD4 memory, two held CD8 naive and one held CD8 memory.

The CDR3 loop spans 16 amino acids. The germline CDR1 and CDR2 sequences are MDHEN and SYDVKM. V lost 6 bases and J lost 6; bases outside the gene matches: 12. Profiling relied on immunoSEQ multiplex PCR, and the TCRdb table lists in-frame clones only, not all of them. The sample carries about 2.3 million clones, roughly 90% recorded once. The receptor was derived from a man younger than 35 in good health. Some clones in this sample may be carry-over from other donors' samples. The sequenced material came from naive CD4+ T cells from PBMCs. Subset denoted: CD45RA+ positively selected. V is TRBV28 and J is TRBJ1-4; 8 bases are shared with TRBD1. The CDR3 protein is CASSSGPGQAYEKLFF. CDR3 bases: TGTGCCAGCAGCTCGGGACCGGGACAGGCCTATGAAAAACTGTTTTTT.